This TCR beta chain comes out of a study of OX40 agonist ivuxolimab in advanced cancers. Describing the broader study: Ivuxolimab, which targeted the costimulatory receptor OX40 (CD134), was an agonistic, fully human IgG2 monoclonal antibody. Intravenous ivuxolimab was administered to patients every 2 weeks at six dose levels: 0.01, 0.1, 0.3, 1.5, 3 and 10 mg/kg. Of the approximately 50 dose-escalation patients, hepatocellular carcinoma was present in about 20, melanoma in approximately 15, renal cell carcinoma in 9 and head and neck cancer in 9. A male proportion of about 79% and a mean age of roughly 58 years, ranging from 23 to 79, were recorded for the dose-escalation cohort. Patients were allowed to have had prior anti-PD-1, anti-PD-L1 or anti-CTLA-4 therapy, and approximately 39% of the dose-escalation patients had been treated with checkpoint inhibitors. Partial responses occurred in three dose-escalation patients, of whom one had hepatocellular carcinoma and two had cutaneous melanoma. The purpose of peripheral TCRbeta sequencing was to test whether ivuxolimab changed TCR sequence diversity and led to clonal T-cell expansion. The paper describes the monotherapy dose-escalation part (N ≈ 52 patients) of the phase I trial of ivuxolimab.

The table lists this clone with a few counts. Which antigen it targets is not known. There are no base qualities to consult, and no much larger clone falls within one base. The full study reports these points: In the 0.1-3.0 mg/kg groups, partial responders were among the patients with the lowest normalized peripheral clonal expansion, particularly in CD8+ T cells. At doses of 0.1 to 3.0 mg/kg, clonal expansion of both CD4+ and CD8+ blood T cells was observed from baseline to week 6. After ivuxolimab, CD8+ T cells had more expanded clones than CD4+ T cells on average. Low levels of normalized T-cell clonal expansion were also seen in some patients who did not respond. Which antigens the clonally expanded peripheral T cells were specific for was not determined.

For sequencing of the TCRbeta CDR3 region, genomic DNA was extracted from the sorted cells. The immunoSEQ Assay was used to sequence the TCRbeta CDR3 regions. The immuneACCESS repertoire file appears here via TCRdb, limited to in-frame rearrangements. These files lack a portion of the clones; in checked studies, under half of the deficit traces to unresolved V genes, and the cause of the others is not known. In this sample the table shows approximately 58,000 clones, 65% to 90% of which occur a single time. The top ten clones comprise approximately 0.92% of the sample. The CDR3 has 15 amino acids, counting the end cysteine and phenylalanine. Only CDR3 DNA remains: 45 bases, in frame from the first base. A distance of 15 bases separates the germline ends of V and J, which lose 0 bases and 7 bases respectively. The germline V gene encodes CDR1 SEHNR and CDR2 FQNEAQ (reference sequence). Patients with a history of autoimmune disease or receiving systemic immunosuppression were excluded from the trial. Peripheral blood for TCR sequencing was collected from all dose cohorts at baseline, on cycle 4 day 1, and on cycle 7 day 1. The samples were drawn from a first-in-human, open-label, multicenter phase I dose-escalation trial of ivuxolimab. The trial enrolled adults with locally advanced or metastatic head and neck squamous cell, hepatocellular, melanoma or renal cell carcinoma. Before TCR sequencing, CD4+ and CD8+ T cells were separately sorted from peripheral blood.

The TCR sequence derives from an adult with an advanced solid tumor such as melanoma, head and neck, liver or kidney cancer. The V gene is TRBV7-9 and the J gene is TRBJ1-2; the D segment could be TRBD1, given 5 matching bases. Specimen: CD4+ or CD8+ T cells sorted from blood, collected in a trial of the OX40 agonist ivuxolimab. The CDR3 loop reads CASSLAGQGKLGYTF. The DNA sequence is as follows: TGTGCCAGCAGCTTAGCTGGTCAGGGTAAACTTGGCTACACCTTC.